Listed below are T cell receptor beta chains from one sample, sequenced in a study of T cells in Graves' hyperthyroidism and ophthalmopathy. TCRdb passed the multiplex PCR reads through MiXCR, listing each CDR3 protein once. The sample consists of about 360,000 distinct CDR3 sequences, around 14% of them appearing once. The sequenced sample was blood. Receptor source: a woman aged 18-30 years with Graves' hyperthyroidism. CDR3s include the opening cysteine and the closing phenylalanine or tryptophan. The order of the fields is CDR3 protein, CDR3 DNA, V gene, clone size, J gene, CDR3 length, D gene. The D gene is left open where the match is weak. Size is omitted from some rows. Given values are once, few, many or a class for expanded clones.

CDR3 protein: CASSPGQPRTDTQYF
CDR3 DNA: TGTGCCAGCAGCCCAGGACAACCTCGCACAGATACGCAGTATTTT
V gene: TRBV7-8
clone size: many
J gene: TRBJ2-3
CDR3 length: 15
D gene: -

CDR3 protein: CSARDVGNYGYTF
CDR3 DNA: TGCAGTGCTAGAGATGTGGGTAACTATGGCTACACCTTC
V gene: TRBV20-1
clone size: -
J gene: TRBJ1-2
CDR3 length: 13
D gene: -

CDR3 protein: CASSSASGSVYEQYF
CDR3 DNA: TGTGCCAGCAGCTCCGCCTCAGGGTCCGTATACGAGCAGTACTTC
V gene: TRBV28
clone size: -
J gene: TRBJ2-7
CDR3 length: 15
D gene: -

CDR3 protein: CATRIKGEQRGDLAVYQETQYF
CDR3 DNA: TGTGCCACCAGGATAAAGGGAGAACAGCGGGGGGACCTCGCCGTTTACCAAGAGACCCAGTACTTC
V gene: TRBV27
clone size: many
J gene: TRBJ2-5
CDR3 length: 22
D gene: TRBD2

CDR3 protein: CASSKSRTSTDTQYF
CDR3 DNA: TGTGCCAGCAGTAAGTCCCGGACTTCCACAGATACGCAGTATTTT
V gene: TRBV2
clone size: many
J gene: TRBJ2-3
CDR3 length: 15
D gene: -

CDR3 protein: CASRPTGATNTGELFF
CDR3 DNA: TGTGCCAGCAGGCCGACAGGGGCTACGAACACCGGGGAGCTGTTTTTT
V gene: TRBV6-1
clone size: many
J gene: TRBJ2-2
CDR3 length: 16
D gene: TRBD1

CDR3 protein: CASSLAFSNYLEETQYF
CDR3 DNA: TGTGCCAGCAGCTTAGCCTTCTCTAACTATTTAGAAGAGACCCAGTACTTC
V gene: TRBV7-8
clone size: once
J gene: TRBJ2-5
CDR3 length: 17
D gene: -

CDR3 protein: CASSDRDRVEKLFF
CDR3 DNA: TGTGCCAGCAGTGACCGGGACAGAGTCGAAAAACTGTTTTTT
V gene: TRBV6-1
clone size: few
J gene: TRBJ1-4
CDR3 length: 14
D gene: TRBD1

CDR3 protein: CASSQARLAGYNEQFF
CDR3 DNA: TGCGCCAGCAGCCAAGCCAGACTAGCGGGGTACAATGAGCAGTTCTTC
V gene: TRBV4-3
clone size: many
J gene: TRBJ2-1
CDR3 length: 16
D gene: TRBD2

CDR3 protein: CASSQGASRGYEQYF
CDR3 DNA: TGTGCCAGCAGCCAAGGGGCCTCACGTGGGTACGAGCAGTACTTC
V gene: TRBV14
clone size: -
J gene: TRBJ2-7
CDR3 length: 15
D gene: -

CDR3 protein: CASSSHRDRPREQYF
CDR3 DNA: TGTGCCAGCAGTTCCCACCGGGACAGGCCTCGCGAGCAGTACTTC
V gene: TRBV6-2/TRBV6-3
clone size: many
J gene: TRBJ2-7
CDR3 length: 15
D gene: TRBD1

CDR3 protein: CASTTGTLVYNEQFF
CDR3 DNA: TGTGCCAGCACTACCGGGACTCTCGTTTACAATGAGCAGTTCTTC
V gene: TRBV28
clone size: -
J gene: TRBJ2-1
CDR3 length: 15
D gene: -

CDR3 protein: CASSLVSGRGSEQYF
CDR3 DNA: TGTGCCAGCAGCTTAGTTAGCGGGAGGGGTTCCGAGCAGTACTTC
V gene: TRBV7-2
clone size: many
J gene: TRBJ2-7
CDR3 length: 15
D gene: TRBD2

CDR3 protein: CASSPLAGDSADTQYF
CDR3 DNA: TGTGCCAGCAGCCCGCTAGCGGGAGATAGTGCAGATACGCAGTATTTT
V gene: TRBV11-3
clone size: many
J gene: TRBJ2-3
CDR3 length: 16
D gene: TRBD2

CDR3 protein: CSVILAGVPETQYF
CDR3 DNA: TGCAGCGTTATTCTAGCGGGAGTGCCAGAGACCCAGTACTTC
V gene: TRBV29-1
clone size: -
J gene: TRBJ2-5
CDR3 length: 14
D gene: TRBD2

CDR3 protein: CASSYSRRERADEAFF
CDR3 DNA: TGTGCCAGCAGTTACTCGAGAAGGGAACGGGCAGATGAAGCTTTCTTT
V gene: TRBV6-5
clone size: -
J gene: TRBJ1-1
CDR3 length: 16
D gene: -

CDR3 protein: CASRVGELSSGNTIYF
CDR3 DNA: TGTGCCAGCAGAGTCGGGGAGTTAAGCTCTGGAAACACCATATATTTT
V gene: TRBV6-1
clone size: many
J gene: TRBJ1-3
CDR3 length: 16
D gene: -

CDR3 protein: CASSLETGGGYEQYF
CDR3 DNA: TGTGCCAGCAGCTTAGAAACAGGGGGAGGATACGAGCAGTACTTC
V gene: TRBV7-2
clone size: many
J gene: TRBJ2-7
CDR3 length: 15
D gene: TRBD1

CDR3 protein: CASSIIQGTPGANVLTF
CDR3 DNA: TGTGCCAGTAGTATAATACAGGGAACCCCTGGGGCCAACGTCCTGACTTTC
V gene: TRBV19
clone size: few
J gene: TRBJ2-6
CDR3 length: 17
D gene: -

CDR3 protein: CASSYPPNEQFF
CDR3 DNA: TGTGCCAGCAGTTACCCCCCCAATGAGCAGTTCTTC
V gene: TRBV6-2/TRBV6-3
clone size: few
J gene: TRBJ2-1
CDR3 length: 12
D gene: -

CDR3 protein: CSARGGLYEQYF
CDR3 DNA: TGCAGTGCTAGAGGGGGGCTGTACGAGCAGTACTTC
V gene: TRBV20-1
clone size: many
J gene: TRBJ2-7
CDR3 length: 12
D gene: -

CDR3 protein: CSARGLGGSNYGYTF
CDR3 DNA: TGCAGTGCTAGGGGTCTGGGGGGATCTAACTATGGCTACACCTTC
V gene: TRBV20-1
clone size: few
J gene: TRBJ1-2
CDR3 length: 15
D gene: -

CDR3 protein: CSVEGGGHEQYF
CDR3 DNA: TGCAGCGTTGAAGGCGGGGGCCACGAGCAGTACTTC
V gene: TRBV29-1
clone size: many
J gene: TRBJ2-7
CDR3 length: 12
D gene: -

CDR3 protein: CATSDHGGNQPQHF
CDR3 DNA: TGTGCCACCAGTGACCACGGGGGGAATCAGCCCCAGCATTTT
V gene: TRBV24-1
clone size: -
J gene: TRBJ1-5
CDR3 length: 14
D gene: -

CDR3 protein: CASRPPDGGPDTQYF
CDR3 DNA: TGTGCCAGCAGACCCCCGGACGGGGGCCCAGATACGCAGTATTTT
V gene: TRBV6-1
clone size: many
J gene: TRBJ2-3
CDR3 length: 15
D gene: -

CDR3 protein: CASDPGPQGGYTGELFF
CDR3 DNA: TGTGCCTCCGATCCGGGACCACAGGGGGGGTACACCGGGGAGCTGTTTTTT
V gene: TRBV2
clone size: many
J gene: TRBJ2-2
CDR3 length: 17
D gene: -

CDR3 protein: CASSQDARDYGYTF
CDR3 DNA: TGTGCCAGCAGCCAAGATGCAAGGGACTATGGCTACACCTTC
V gene: TRBV14
clone size: -
J gene: TRBJ1-2
CDR3 length: 14
D gene: -

CDR3 protein: CASREVGNTGELFF
CDR3 DNA: TGTGCCAGCAGAGAAGTAGGAAACACCGGGGAGCTGTTTTTT
V gene: TRBV2
clone size: many
J gene: TRBJ2-2
CDR3 length: 14
D gene: -

CDR3 protein: CASSPLVGGNTEAFF
CDR3 DNA: TGTGCCAGCTCACCTCTGGTCGGGGGGAACACTGAAGCTTTCTTT
V gene: TRBV18
clone size: -
J gene: TRBJ1-1
CDR3 length: 15
D gene: -

CDR3 protein: CASSEVRGTVNEKLFF
CDR3 DNA: TGTGCCAGCAGTGAGGTCCGAGGGACAGTTAATGAAAAACTGTTTTTT
V gene: TRBV6-1
clone size: many
J gene: TRBJ1-4
CDR3 length: 16
D gene: TRBD1

CDR3 protein: CSATSGGPSGANVLTF
CDR3 DNA: TGCAGTGCTACTAGCGGGGGGCCGTCTGGGGCCAACGTCCTGACTTTC
V gene: TRBV20-1
clone size: many
J gene: TRBJ2-6
CDR3 length: 16
D gene: TRBD2

CDR3 protein: CSALLRSTSGGSYNEQFF
CDR3 DNA: TGCAGTGCTCTTCTCCGATCTACTAGCGGGGGCTCCTACAATGAGCAGTTCTTC
V gene: TRBV20-1
clone size: many
J gene: TRBJ2-1
CDR3 length: 18
D gene: TRBD2

CDR3 protein: CASSTGGRVEQYF
CDR3 DNA: TGTGCCAGCAGCACAGGGGGCAGGGTCGAGCAGTACTTC
V gene: TRBV6-1
clone size: many
J gene: TRBJ2-7
CDR3 length: 13
D gene: TRBD1

CDR3 protein: CASSFILLVDTQYF
CDR3 DNA: TGTGCCAGCAGCTTTATCTTACTGGTCGATACGCAGTATTTT
V gene: TRBV11-2
clone size: many
J gene: TRBJ2-3
CDR3 length: 14
D gene: -

CDR3 protein: CASSRTGENSPLHF
CDR3 DNA: TGTGCCAGCAGTCGTACGGGGGAGAATTCACCCCTCCACTTT
V gene: TRBV6-1
clone size: -
J gene: TRBJ1-6
CDR3 length: 14
D gene: -

CDR3 protein: CASQIDEKLFF
CDR3 DNA: TGTGCCAGCCAGATCGATGAAAAACTGTTTTTT
V gene: TRBV2
clone size: many
J gene: TRBJ1-4
CDR3 length: 11
D gene: -

CDR3 protein: CASSFWTENQPQHF
CDR3 DNA: TGTGCCAGTAGTTTCTGGACAGAGAATCAGCCCCAGCATTTT
V gene: TRBV19
clone size: few
J gene: TRBJ1-5
CDR3 length: 14
D gene: -

CDR3 protein: CASSFDRGLAEQYF
CDR3 DNA: TGTGCCAGCAGCTTCGACAGGGGCTTGGCCGAGCAGTACTTC
V gene: TRBV7-9
clone size: many
J gene: TRBJ2-7
CDR3 length: 14
D gene: TRBD1

CDR3 protein: CSARRRGPPYGYTF
CDR3 DNA: TGCAGTGCTAGACGCCGGGGCCCTCCCTATGGCTACACCTTC
V gene: TRBV20-1
clone size: many
J gene: TRBJ1-2
CDR3 length: 14
D gene: -

CDR3 protein: CASSPDLSGIHTDTQYF
CDR3 DNA: TGTGCCAGCAGCCCAGACCTTAGCGGGATCCACACAGATACGCAGTATTTT
V gene: TRBV3-1
clone size: many
J gene: TRBJ2-3
CDR3 length: 17
D gene: TRBD2

CDR3 protein: CGSGSYNEQFF
CDR3 DNA: TGTGGGTCCGGATCCTACAATGAGCAGTTCTTC
V gene: TRBV28
clone size: many
J gene: TRBJ2-1
CDR3 length: 11
D gene: -

CDR3 protein: CASSLGQGGRYNSPLHF
CDR3 DNA: TGTGCCAGCAGCTTAGGTCAGGGGGGCCGTTATAATTCACCCCTCCACTTT
V gene: TRBV7-8
clone size: few
J gene: TRBJ1-6
CDR3 length: 17
D gene: TRBD1